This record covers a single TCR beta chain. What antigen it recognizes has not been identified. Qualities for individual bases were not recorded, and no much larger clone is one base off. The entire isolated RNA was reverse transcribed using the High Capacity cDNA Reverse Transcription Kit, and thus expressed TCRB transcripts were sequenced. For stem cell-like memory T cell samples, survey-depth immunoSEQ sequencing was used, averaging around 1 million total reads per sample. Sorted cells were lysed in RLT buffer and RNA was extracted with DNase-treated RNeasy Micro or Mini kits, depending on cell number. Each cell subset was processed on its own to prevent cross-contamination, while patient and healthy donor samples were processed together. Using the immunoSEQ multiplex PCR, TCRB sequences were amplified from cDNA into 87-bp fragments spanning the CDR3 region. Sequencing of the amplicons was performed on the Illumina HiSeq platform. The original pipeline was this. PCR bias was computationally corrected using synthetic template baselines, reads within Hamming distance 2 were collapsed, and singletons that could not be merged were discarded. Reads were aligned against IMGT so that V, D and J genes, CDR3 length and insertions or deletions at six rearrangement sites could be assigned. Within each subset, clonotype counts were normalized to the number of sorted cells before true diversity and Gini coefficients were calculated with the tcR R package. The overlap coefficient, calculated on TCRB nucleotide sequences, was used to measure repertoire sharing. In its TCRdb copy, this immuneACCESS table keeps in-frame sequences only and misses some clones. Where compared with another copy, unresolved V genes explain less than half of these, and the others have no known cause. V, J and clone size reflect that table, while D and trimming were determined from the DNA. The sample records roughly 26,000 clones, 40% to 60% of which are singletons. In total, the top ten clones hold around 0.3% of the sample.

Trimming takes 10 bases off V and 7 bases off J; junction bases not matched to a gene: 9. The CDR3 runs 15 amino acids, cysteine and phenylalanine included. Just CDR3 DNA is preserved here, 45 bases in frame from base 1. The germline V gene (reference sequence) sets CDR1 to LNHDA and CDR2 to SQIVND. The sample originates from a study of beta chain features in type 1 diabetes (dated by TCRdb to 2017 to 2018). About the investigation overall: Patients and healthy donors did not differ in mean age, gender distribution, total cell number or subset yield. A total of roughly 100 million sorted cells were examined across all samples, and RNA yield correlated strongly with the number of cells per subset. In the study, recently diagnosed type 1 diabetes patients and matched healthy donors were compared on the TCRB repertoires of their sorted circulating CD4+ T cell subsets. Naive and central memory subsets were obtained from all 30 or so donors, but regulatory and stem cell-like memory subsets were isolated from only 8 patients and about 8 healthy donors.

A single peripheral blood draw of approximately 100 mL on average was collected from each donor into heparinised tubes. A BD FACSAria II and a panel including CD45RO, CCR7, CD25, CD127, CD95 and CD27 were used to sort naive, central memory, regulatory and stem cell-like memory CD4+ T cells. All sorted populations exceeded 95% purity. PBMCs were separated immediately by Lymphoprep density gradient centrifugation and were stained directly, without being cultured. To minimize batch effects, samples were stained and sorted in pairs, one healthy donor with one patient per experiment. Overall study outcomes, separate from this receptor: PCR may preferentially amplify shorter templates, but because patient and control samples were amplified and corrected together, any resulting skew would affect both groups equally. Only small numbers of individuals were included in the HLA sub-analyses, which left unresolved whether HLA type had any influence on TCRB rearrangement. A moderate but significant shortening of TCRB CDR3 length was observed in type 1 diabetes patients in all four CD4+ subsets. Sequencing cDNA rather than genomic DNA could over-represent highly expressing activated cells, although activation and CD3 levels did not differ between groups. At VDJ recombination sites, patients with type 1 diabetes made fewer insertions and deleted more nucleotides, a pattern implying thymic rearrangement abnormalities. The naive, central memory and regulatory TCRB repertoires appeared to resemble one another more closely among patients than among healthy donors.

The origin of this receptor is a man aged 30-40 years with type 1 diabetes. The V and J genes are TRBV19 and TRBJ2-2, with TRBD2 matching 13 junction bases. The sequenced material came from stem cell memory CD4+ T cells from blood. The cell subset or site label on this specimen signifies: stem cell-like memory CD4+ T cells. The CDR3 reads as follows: CATLWTSGSRGELFF. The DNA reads TGTGCCACCCTTTGGACTAGCGGGAGCCGCGGGGAGCTGTTTTTT.